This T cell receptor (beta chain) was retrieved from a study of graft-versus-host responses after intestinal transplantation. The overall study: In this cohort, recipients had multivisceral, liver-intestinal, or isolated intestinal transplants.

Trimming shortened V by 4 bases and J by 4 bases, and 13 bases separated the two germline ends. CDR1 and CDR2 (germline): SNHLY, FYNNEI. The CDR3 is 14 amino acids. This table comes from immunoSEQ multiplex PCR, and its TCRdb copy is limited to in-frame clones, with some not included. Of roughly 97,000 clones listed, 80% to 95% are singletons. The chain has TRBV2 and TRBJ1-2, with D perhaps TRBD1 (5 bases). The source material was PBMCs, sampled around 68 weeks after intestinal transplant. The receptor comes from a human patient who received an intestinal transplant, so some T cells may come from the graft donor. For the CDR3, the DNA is TGTGCCAGCAGTGGGGACCGGGCTGTCTATGGCTACACCTTC. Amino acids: CASSGDRAVYGYTF.